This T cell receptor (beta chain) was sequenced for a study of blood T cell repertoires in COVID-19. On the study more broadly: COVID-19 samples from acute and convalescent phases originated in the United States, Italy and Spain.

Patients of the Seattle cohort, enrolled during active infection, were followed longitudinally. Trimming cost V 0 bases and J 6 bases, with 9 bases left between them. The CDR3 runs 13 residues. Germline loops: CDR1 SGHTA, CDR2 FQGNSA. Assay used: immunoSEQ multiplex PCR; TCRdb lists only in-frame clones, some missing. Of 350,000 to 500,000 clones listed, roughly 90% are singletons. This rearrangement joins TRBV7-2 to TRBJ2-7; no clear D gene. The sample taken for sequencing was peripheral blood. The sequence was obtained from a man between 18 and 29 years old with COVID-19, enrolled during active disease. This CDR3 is CASSLARTAEQYF. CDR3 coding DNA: TGTGCCAGCAGCTTAGCGCGAACAGCCGAGCAGTACTTC.